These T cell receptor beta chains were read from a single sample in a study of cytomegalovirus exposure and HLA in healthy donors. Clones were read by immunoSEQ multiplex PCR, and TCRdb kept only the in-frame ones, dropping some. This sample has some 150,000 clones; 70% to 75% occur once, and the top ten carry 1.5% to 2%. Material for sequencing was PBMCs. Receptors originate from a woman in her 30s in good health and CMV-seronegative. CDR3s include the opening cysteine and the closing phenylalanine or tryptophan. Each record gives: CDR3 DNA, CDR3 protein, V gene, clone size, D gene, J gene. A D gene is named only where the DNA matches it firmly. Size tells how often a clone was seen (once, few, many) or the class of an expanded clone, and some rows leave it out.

TGCGCCAGCAGCACGGACAGTCAAGAGACCCAGTACTTC,CASSTDSQETQYF,TRBV5-1,few,.,TRBJ2-5
TGTGCCAGCAGTCCCGAGCAGGGGGGCACTGAAGCTTTCTTT,CASSPEQGGTEAFF,TRBV6-5,once,TRBD1,TRBJ1-1
TGTGCCTGGAGTAAGCCGGGGAACACCGGGGAGCTGTTTTTT,CAWSKPGNTGELFF,TRBV30,.,.,TRBJ2-2
TGTGCCAGTAGTATGGAGCGGGTTCCTCTAAACATTCAGTACTTC,CASSMERVPLNIQYF,TRBV19,.,.,TRBJ2-4
TGTGCCAGCAGCGATGGTCGGGAGGGTGAGCAGTTCTTC,CASSDGREGEQFF,TRBV13,.,TRBD2,TRBJ2-1
TGCGCCAGCAGCCCTCCCTTACGACTTACCAGCTCCTACAATGAGCAGTTCTTC,CASSPPLRLTSSYNEQFF,TRBV4-1,.,.,TRBJ2-1
TGTGCCAGCAGTCAGGACGGGGTCAGAGAAAAACTGTTTTTT,CASSQDGVREKLFF,TRBV2,once,.,TRBJ1-4
TGTGCCAGCAGCTATCGGGACAGACGGAACACTGAAGCTTTCTTT,CASSYRDRRNTEAFF,TRBV28,.,TRBD1,TRBJ1-1
TGTGCCAGCAGTTCGTTCCGCACAGATACGCAGTATTTT,CASSSFRTDTQYF,TRBV6-5,.,.,TRBJ2-3
TGTGCCAGCAGCGCCAGTAGCGGGAGGGTCGACAATGAGCAGTTCTTC,CASSASSGRVDNEQFF,TRBV9,few,TRBD2,TRBJ2-1
TGTGCCAGAAGCGCAGGGCTAGCTGGGGCCAACGTCCTGACTTTC,CARSAGLAGANVLTF,TRBV19,.,.,TRBJ2-6
TGCGCCAGCAGCCCGACCCCCCAGCGAGTCCAAGAGACCCAGTACTTC,CASSPTPQRVQETQYF,TRBV4-1,.,.,TRBJ2-5
TGTGCCAGCAGTGGGGCTAGCGGGTACGCCGACGGAGATACGCAGTATTTT,CASSGASGYADGDTQYF,TRBV28,.,TRBD2,TRBJ2-3
TGCAGCACATACAACGGGGGCTACAATGAGCAGTTCTTC,CSTYNGGYNEQFF,TRBV29-1,.,.,TRBJ2-1
TGTGCCAGCTCTGGACTAGCGGGGGGGCATTGGGGGTCCTACAATGAGCAGTTCTTC,CASSGLAGGHWGSYNEQFF,TRBV7-9,.,TRBD2,TRBJ2-1
TGTGCCAGCAGCCTAACTAGCGGGGGCTACAATGAGCAGTTCTTC,CASSLTSGGYNEQFF,TRBV6-1,.,TRBD2,TRBJ2-1
TGTGCCAGCAGTTTTATTAGGGGGACCCGGAATTCACCCCTCCACTTT,CASSFIRGTRNSPLHF,TRBV27,few,.,TRBJ1-6
TGTGCCAGCAGCCAAACCGGGACAGTCACTGAAGCTTTCTTT,CASSQTGTVTEAFF,TRBV11-3,.,TRBD1,TRBJ1-1
TGTGCCAGCAGTGAAAGGCGACAGAACAATGAGCAGTTCTTC,CASSERRQNNEQFF,TRBV6-1,.,.,TRBJ2-1
TGCGCCAGCAGCTTGGTGGAGGATAGCAATCAGCCCCAGCATTTT,CASSLVEDSNQPQHF,TRBV5-1,.,.,TRBJ1-5
TGTGCCAGCAGTGAAGCAATACAGGGGTTCTATGGCTACACCTTC,CASSEAIQGFYGYTF,TRBV6-1,.,TRBD1,TRBJ1-2
TGTGCCAGCAGCAGGACAGGGTCAGATACGCAGTATTTT,CASSRTGSDTQYF,TRBV6-5,.,TRBD1,TRBJ2-3
TGTGCCAGCAGTTCGACAGGGAACTATGGCTACACCTTC,CASSSTGNYGYTF,TRBV27,once,TRBD1,TRBJ1-2
TGTACCAGCAGCGCCAATCTAGCGGGAGGGAGAGATGAGCAGTTCTTC,CTSSANLAGGRDEQFF,TRBV9,.,TRBD2,TRBJ2-1
TGTGCCAGCAGCCAAGGACAGGGATGGGAAAAACTGTTTTTT,CASSQGQGWEKLFF,TRBV7-9,few,TRBD1,TRBJ1-4
TGTGCCAGCAGTCCCCGACTAGCGGGAGGGGAGACCCAGTACTTC,CASSPRLAGGETQYF,TRBV6-5,.,TRBD2,TRBJ2-5
TGTGCCAGTGGACAGTTCTCTGGAAACACCATATATTTT,CASGQFSGNTIYF,TRBV2,.,.,TRBJ1-3
TGCGCCAGCAGCACTCCTAGCGGCTCCTACGAGCAGTACTTC,CASSTPSGSYEQYF,TRBV5-1,.,TRBD2,TRBJ2-7
TGTGCCAGTAGCCATCCAGGGACAGTCTACGAGCAGTACTTC,CASSHPGTVYEQYF,TRBV19,.,TRBD1,TRBJ2-7
TGTGCCAGCAGTCCAGGAGCAGGGGCAGATACGCAGTATTTT,CASSPGAGADTQYF,TRBV6-5,.,.,TRBJ2-3
TGTGCCAGCAGTGACTCTCCCGGATGGAGCGGGAGCTTTGTCAACCCCACTAGCACAGATACGCAGTATTTT,CASSDSPGWSGSFVNPTSTDTQYF,TRBV6-4,.,TRBD2,TRBJ2-3
TGTGCCAGCAGTTTTTCGGGAGAGCAGACCCAGTACTTC,CASSFSGEQTQYF,TRBV27,few,.,TRBJ2-5
TGTGCCAGCAGCTTAAATCTACAGGGGGGCACCGGGGAGCTGTTTTTT,CASSLNLQGGTGELFF,TRBV7-3,.,TRBD1,TRBJ2-2
TGTGCCAGCAGCGTAGCGACAGGGGGAGGCACTGAAGCTTTCTTT,CASSVATGGGTEAFF,TRBV9,.,TRBD1,TRBJ1-1
TGTGCCGGCAGCTTAGGAATCCCGGAGGGGAGTAAGTTCTTC,CAGSLGIPEGSKFF,TRBV13,.,.,TRBJ2-1
TGCGCCAGCGGCAATAGCGATCACACAGATACGCAGTATTTT,CASGNSDHTDTQYF,TRBV5-1,.,.,TRBJ2-3
TGTGCCAGTTCCGGGGGGTTTATCTATGGCTACACCTTC,CASSGGFIYGYTF,TRBV19,.,.,TRBJ1-2
TGTGCCAGCAGCCAAGAAGGAGCCAATGAGCAGTTCTTC,CASSQEGANEQFF,TRBV4-2,.,.,TRBJ2-1
TGTGCCAGCAGTGAAGCGGACGGACCGGCGGGCATTCAGTACTTC,CASSEADGPAGIQYF,TRBV6-1,.,.,TRBJ2-4
TGCGCCAGCAGTGATAGCCTAGCTGCCTACGAGCAGTACTTC,CASSDSLAAYEQYF,TRBV10-2,.,.,TRBJ2-7
TGTGCCAGCAGCCCCCCCCGGAGGCCCACGAGCTCCTACGAGCAGTACTTC,CASSPPRRPTSSYEQYF,TRBV14,.,.,TRBJ2-7
TGTGCTAGCAGCTTAAACTGGCGGGATACGCAGTATTTT,CASSLNWRDTQYF,TRBV7-7,.,.,TRBJ2-3
TGTGCCAGCAGCGCGGGACAGGGAACCCTCCACTTT,CASSAGQGTLHF,TRBV9,.,TRBD1,TRBJ1-6
TGTGCCTTCAGGGACAGGGGCGGCACTGAAGCTTTCTTT,CAFRDRGGTEAFF,TRBV30,.,TRBD1,TRBJ1-1
TGTGCCAGTTGGGCGTCGGACGAGCAGTACTTC,CASWASDEQYF,TRBV28,.,.,TRBJ2-7
TGTGCCAGCAGTTTGTCGCAGGGGTTGGGAGAGACCCAGTACTTC,CASSLSQGLGETQYF,TRBV28,.,.,TRBJ2-5
TGTGCCAGCAGCTCCGGGACTAGCGGGACCCAGTACTTC,CASSSGTSGTQYF,TRBV6-6,.,TRBD2,TRBJ2-5
TGTGCCAGCAGTCCCAAAAGTCCGACAGATACCTATGGCTACACCTTC,CASSPKSPTDTYGYTF,TRBV27,.,.,TRBJ1-2
TGTGCCAGCAGCTTGGGGACCGGGACAGGGTATGGCTACACCTTC,CASSLGTGTGYGYTF,TRBV5-4,.,TRBD1,TRBJ1-2
TGTGCCAGCTCACCACTCTGGACAGGGGTCGGGGCCAACGTCCTGACTTTC,CASSPLWTGVGANVLTF,TRBV18,.,TRBD1,TRBJ2-6
TGTGCCAGCAGTAAAAAGACAGGGAGGAATCAGCCCCAGCATTTT,CASSKKTGRNQPQHF,TRBV6-5,.,TRBD1,TRBJ1-5
TGTGCCAGCAGCTTGGCTTGGGGCCTAACGGCGGATGGCTACACCTTC,CASSLAWGLTADGYTF,TRBV5-4,.,.,TRBJ1-2
TGCGCCAGCAGCCAAGTAGGAACAGGGTACAATGAGCAGTTCTTC,CASSQVGTGYNEQFF,TRBV4-1,.,.,TRBJ2-1
TGTGCCATCAGTGAAGAACGGGCCTCAGGGTGGCAGTATTTT,CAISEERASGWQYF,TRBV10-3,few,.,TRBJ2-3
TGCGCCAGCAGTGATCCAGCGGGAGGGCCGGAGGATGAGCAGTTCTTC,CASSDPAGGPEDEQFF,TRBV10-1,.,TRBD2,TRBJ2-1
TGTGCCAGCAGCCTCGACAGGTGGGAAGATACGCAGTATTTT,CASSLDRWEDTQYF,TRBV11-2,.,.,TRBJ2-3
TGCGCCAGCAGCTTCCGGCAGGGGATGGCCGGGGAGCTGTTTTTT,CASSFRQGMAGELFF,TRBV5-1,.,.,TRBJ2-2
TGTGCCAGCAGTGTAGGAGCCTCTTCCTCCGAAGCTTTCTTT,CASSVGASSSEAFF,TRBV6-4,once,.,TRBJ1-1
TGTGCCAGCAGCCGTTCGACAGGGTTGAACACTGAAGCTTTCTTT,CASSRSTGLNTEAFF,TRBV7-9,.,TRBD1,TRBJ1-1